The 15 T cell receptor beta chains in this list originate from one sample, sequenced in a study of CD8 T cells in Susac syndrome. Random hexamers were used to reverse transcribe an amount of about 0.45 to 1 ug RNA. TCRdb ran MiXCR on the immunoSEQ multiplex PCR reads and lists one entry per CDR3 protein. The repertoire consists of approximately 160,000 distinct CDR3 sequences, with about 90% occurring once and the leading ten covering 0.065% to 0.085%. Sequenced input: CD4+ T cells from PBMCs. Every receptor here comes from a human donor in good health.

Here the CDR3 DNA reads TGTGCCAGCAGTACCGGGACAGGCACAGATACGCAGTATTTT. Translating it yields CASSTGTGTDTQYF. The chain carries TRBV6-5 and TRBJ2-3; 7 bases are a match to TRBD1. This CDR3 region has 14 residues. V lost 5 bases to trimming and J lost 1 base; unmatched junction nucleotides: 3. CDR1 and CDR2 from the germline V gene are MNHEY and SVGAGI.

V usage is TRBV7-3 and J usage is TRBJ2-3, with D maybe TRBD1 (6 bases). CDR3 size: 15 residues. Germline assignment: CDR1 SGHTA and CDR2 FQGTGA. Trimming left V 2 bases short and J 0 bases short, with 9 bases between. This CDR3 is CASSLGGQSTDTQYF. CDR3 nucleotides: TGTGCCAGCAGCTTAGGGGGACAAAGCACAGATACGCAGTATTTT.

V gene TRBV3-1 combines with J gene TRBJ1-2, with D uncertain. With 3 bases removed from V and 5 bases from J, the gap between germline ends came to 10 bases. CDR3 size: 13 residues. Germline CDR1 and CDR2: LGHDT and YNNKEL (reference sequence). The CDR3: CASSQDGSYGYTF. CDR3 in DNA: TGTGCCAGCAGCCAGGACGGCTCTTATGGCTACACCTTC. Supplemented by reference TRBV3-1 and TRBJ1-2, the full variable domain reads DTAVSQTPKYLVTQMGNDKSIKCEQNLGHDTMYWYKQDSKKFLKIMFSYNNKELIINETVPNRFSPKSPDKAHLNLHINSLELGDSAVYFCASSQDGSYGYTFGSGTRLTVV.

This clonotype was seen a single time. The chain links TRBV18 to TRBJ2-3; 8 bases are shared with TRBD1. This CDR3 is 14 amino acids long. V was clipped by 5 bases and J by 7 bases; unmatched bases: 8. Germline CDR1 reads KGHSH; CDR2 reads LQKENI. The CDR3 nucleotides read TGTGCCAGCTCAGCCCAGGGGGCCGAGAATACGCAGTATTTT. This codes for CASSAQGAENTQYF.

V usage is TRBV12-3 or TRBV12-4 and J usage is TRBJ1-5; a weak D match, TRBD1 (5 bases). CDR3 length: 16 amino acids. Trimming left V 6 bases short and J 2 bases short, with 17 bases between. The CDR3 DNA reads TGTGCCAGCAGCCTTTGGGGGTCCGAAGGCAATCAGCCCCAGCATTTT. Its translation: CASSLWGSEGNQPQHF.

This clonotype was detected only once. This rearrangement joins TRBV2 to TRBJ2-1; D tentatively fits TRBD1 or TRBD2 (6 bases each). The ends were cut back, 7 bases at V and 6 bases at J, with 13 bases in the middle. This CDR3 is 13 amino acids long. Germline CDR1 is SNHLY and CDR2 is FYNNEI. The CDR3 sequence: CASKGGRLNEQFF. The CDR3 nucleotides are TGTGCCAGCAAGGGGGGCCGACTCAATGAGCAGTTCTTC.

This chain uses TRBV2 with TRBJ2-1; D is unclear. The V end was cut by 1 base, the J end by 10 bases, with 5 bases between. Germline loops: CDR1 SNHLY, CDR2 FYNNEI. The CDR3 spans 11 residues. CDR3 amino acids: CASSEGPEQFF. Written as DNA, the CDR3 is TGTGCCAGCAGTGAAGGCCCCGAGCAGTTCTTC. The full variable domain, rest sourced from reference TRBV2 and TRBJ2-1, is EPEVTQTPSHQVTQMGQEVILRCVPISNHLYFYWYRQILGQKVEFLVSFYNNEISEKSEIFDDQFSVERPDGSNFTLKIRSTKLEDSAMYFCASSEGPEQFFGPGTRLTVL.

The genes are TRBV29-1 and TRBJ2-7; tentatively, D is TRBD2 (5 bases). V was shortened by 7 bases and J by 3 bases, with 10 bases between the two germline ends. From germline, CDR1 is SQVTM and CDR2 ANQGSEA. This CDR3 has 11 amino acids. CDR3 coding DNA: TGCAGCGGTCGTCGGGACTACGAGCAGTACTTC. This encodes CSGRRDYEQYF.

The gene calls are TRBV3-1 and TRBJ1-1; TRBD1 is a possible D gene (5 bases). This CDR3 is built from 13 residues. CDR1 LGHDT and CDR2 YNNKEL come from the germline V gene (reference sequence). V was clipped by 6 bases and J by 6 bases, with 14 bases between them. In nucleotides, the CDR3 is TGTGCCAGCAGTCCCGGATCGGGGGCTGAAGCTTTCTTT. The encoded protein is CASSPGSGAEAFF.

This clonotype was seen a few times. The chain couples TRBV6-1 to TRBJ2-1, with D perhaps being TRBD1 or TRBD2 (5 bases each). V dropped 6 bases and J dropped 10 bases, with 13 bases sitting between them. Germline V gene data show CDR1 as MNHNS and CDR2 as SASEGT. CDR3 length: 12 amino acids. The CDR3: CASSLPRGEQFF. The CDR3 DNA follows: TGTGCCAGCAGCCTCCCCCGGGGCGAGCAGTTCTTC.

The chain has TRBV11-2 and TRBJ1-2; perhaps TRBD1 as D (5 bases). With 1 base removed from V and 2 bases from J, the gap between germline ends came to 14 bases. The CDR3 covers 16 residues. CDR1 and CDR2 from the germline V gene are SGHAT and FQNNGV. CDR3 in amino acids: CASSLGSWGRNYGYTF. In nucleotides, the CDR3 is TGTGCCAGCAGCTTAGGGTCTTGGGGGAGAAACTATGGCTACACCTTC.

This chain connects TRBV5-1 to TRBJ1-1, with 9 bases fitting TRBD1. The J segment lost 4 bases and the V segment lost 0 bases, leaving 7 bases of the junction unmatched. CDR1 is SGHRS, CDR2 YFSETQ, per germline. The CDR3 sequence is 16 residues long. The CDR3 DNA is TGCGCCAGCAGCTTGGGGGACAGGGTAGGGGCCACTGAAGCTTTCTTT. Residues: CASSLGDRVGATEAFF.

The gene calls are TRBV2 and TRBJ2-1; 9 bases fit TRBD2. CDR3 length: 20 residues. Germline-derived CDR1 and CDR2 are SNHLY and FYNNEI. With 7 bases clipped from V and 0 bases from J, the junction kept 19 bases outside the gene matches. The CDR3 nucleotides are TGTGCCAGCATCGACCCCGGGACTAGCACCTCAAGGAGCTCCTACAATGAGCAGTTCTTC. It yields the protein CASIDPGTSTSRSSYNEQFF. Filled out from reference TRBV2 and TRBJ2-1, the complete variable domain reads EPEVTQTPSHQVTQMGQEVILRCVPISNHLYFYWYRQILGQKVEFLVSFYNNEISEKSEIFDDQFSVERPDGSNFTLKIRSTKLEDSAMYFCASIDPGTSTSRSSYNEQFFGPGTRLTVL.

The chain couples TRBV27 to TRBJ1-1; D not certain. From germline, CDR1 is MNHEY and CDR2 SMNVEV (reference sequence). The germline V and J ends were trimmed by 4 bases and 0 bases, with 15 bases remaining between them. This CDR3 region has 16 residues. CDR3 in DNA: TGTGCCAGCAGTTCCGGCAGTGGGATCCTGAACACTGAAGCTTTCTTT. It codes for CASSSGSGILNTEAFF.

The V gene is TRBV28, the J gene TRBJ1-4; TRBD1 matches at 8 bases. Trimming cost V 7 bases and J 7 bases; bases outside gene matches: 8. This CDR3 comprises 14 residues. Germline values: CDR1 MDHEN, CDR2 SYDVKM. CDR3 sequence reads: CASTETGDSEKLFF. CDR3 nucleotide sequence: TGTGCCAGCACCGAGACAGGGGACAGTGAAAAACTGTTTTTT.